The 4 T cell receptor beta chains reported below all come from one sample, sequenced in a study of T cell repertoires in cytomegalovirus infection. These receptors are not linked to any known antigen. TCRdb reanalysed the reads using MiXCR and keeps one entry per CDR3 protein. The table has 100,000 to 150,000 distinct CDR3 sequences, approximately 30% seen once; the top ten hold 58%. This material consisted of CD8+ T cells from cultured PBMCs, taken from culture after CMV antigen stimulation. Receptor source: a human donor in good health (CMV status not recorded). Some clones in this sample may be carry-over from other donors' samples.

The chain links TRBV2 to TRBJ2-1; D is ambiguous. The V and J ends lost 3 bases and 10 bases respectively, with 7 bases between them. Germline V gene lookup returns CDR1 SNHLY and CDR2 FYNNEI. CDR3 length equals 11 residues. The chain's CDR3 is CASSDRQEQFF. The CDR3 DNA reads TGTGCCAGCAGTGATCGGCAGGAGCAGTTCTTC.

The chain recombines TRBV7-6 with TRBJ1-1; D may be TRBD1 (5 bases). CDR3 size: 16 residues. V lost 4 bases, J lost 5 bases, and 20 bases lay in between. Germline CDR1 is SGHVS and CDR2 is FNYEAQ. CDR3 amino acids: CASSSRGGPQGTEAFF. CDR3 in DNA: TGTGCCAGCAGCTCCCGCGGCGGGCCTCAGGGAACTGAAGCTTTCTTT.

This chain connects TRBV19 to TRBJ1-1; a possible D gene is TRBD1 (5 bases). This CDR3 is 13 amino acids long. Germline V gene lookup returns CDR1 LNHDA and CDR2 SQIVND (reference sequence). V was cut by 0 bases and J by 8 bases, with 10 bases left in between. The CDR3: CASSIDWRGEAFF. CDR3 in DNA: TGTGCCAGTAGTATAGATTGGAGGGGAGAAGCTTTCTTT.

CDR3 protein: CASGGGGVRNEQFF. The CDR3 region has the DNA TGTGCCAGCGGGGGCGGGGGAGTACGCAATGAGCAGTTCTTC. The rearrangement links TRBV6-2 or TRBV6-3 to TRBJ2-1, with a possible D match to TRBD2 (7 bases). The CDR3 is made up of 14 amino acids. The germline CDR1 and CDR2 sequences are MNHEY and SVGEGT. V was trimmed by 8 bases and J by 6 bases, leaving 17 bases between them.